This T cell receptor (beta chain) was identified in a study of CD8 T cells in Susac syndrome. Blood CD8+ and CD4+ T cells underwent high-throughput TCR beta sequencing. With random hexamers, about 0.45 to 1 ug RNA was reverse transcribed. Amplification of TCR beta CDR3 spanned 54 Vbeta and 13 Jbeta via immunoSEQ multiplex PCR. TCRdb itself ran the immunoSEQ multiplex PCR reads through MiXCR, one entry per CDR3 protein. The table has about 160,000 distinct CDR3 sequences, roughly 94% seen once; the top ten hold around 0.093%. The specimen sequenced was CD4+ T cells from PBMCs. The TCR was taken from a human donor with multiple sclerosis.

CDR3 sequence (DNA): TGTGCCAGCAGCCTACAGGGTCCTACGCAGTATTTT. This codes for CASSLQGPTQYF. This rearrangement joins TRBV7-9 to TRBJ2-3; tentative D call: TRBD1 (6 bases). CDR3 length equals 12 residues. From germline, CDR1 is SEHNR and CDR2 FQNEAQ (reference sequence). V shed 5 bases and J shed 8 bases, with 11 bases lying between them.